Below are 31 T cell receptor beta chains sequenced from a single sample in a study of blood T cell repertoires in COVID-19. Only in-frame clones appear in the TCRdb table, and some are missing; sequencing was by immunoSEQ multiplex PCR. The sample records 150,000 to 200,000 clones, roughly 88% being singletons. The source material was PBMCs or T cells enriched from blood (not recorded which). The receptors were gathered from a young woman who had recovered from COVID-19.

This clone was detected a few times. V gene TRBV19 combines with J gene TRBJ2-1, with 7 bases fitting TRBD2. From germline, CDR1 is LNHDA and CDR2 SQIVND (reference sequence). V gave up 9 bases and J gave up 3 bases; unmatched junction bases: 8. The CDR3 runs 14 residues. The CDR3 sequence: CASDAGENYNEQFF. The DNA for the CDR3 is TGTGCCAGCGACGCGGGGGAGAACTACAATGAGCAGTTCTTC.

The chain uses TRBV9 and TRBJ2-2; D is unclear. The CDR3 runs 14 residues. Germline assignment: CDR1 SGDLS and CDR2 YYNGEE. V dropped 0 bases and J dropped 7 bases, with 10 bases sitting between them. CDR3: CASSVVNRGGELFF. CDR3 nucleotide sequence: TGTGCCAGCAGCGTAGTTAATCGCGGCGGGGAGCTGTTTTTT. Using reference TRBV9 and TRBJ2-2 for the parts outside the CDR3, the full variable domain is DSGVTQTPKHLITATGQRVTLRCSPRSGDLSVYWYQQSLDQGLQFLIQYYNGEERAKGNILERFSAQQFPDLHSELNLSSLELGDSALYFCASSVVNRGGELFFGEGSRLTVL.

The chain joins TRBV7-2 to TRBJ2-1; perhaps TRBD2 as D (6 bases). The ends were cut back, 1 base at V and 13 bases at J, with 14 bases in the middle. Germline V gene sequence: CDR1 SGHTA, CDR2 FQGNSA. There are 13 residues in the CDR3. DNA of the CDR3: TGTGCCAGCAGCTTAGTGATAAGGGACTCCCAGTTCTTC. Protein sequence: CASSLVIRDSQFF.

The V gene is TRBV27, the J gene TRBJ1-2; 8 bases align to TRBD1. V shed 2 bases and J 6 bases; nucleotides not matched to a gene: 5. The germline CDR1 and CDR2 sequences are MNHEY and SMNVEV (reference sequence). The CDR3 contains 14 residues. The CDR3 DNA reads TGTGCCAGCAGTTTAAGGTCAGGGGGCAATGGCTACACCTTC. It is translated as CASSLRSGGNGYTF.

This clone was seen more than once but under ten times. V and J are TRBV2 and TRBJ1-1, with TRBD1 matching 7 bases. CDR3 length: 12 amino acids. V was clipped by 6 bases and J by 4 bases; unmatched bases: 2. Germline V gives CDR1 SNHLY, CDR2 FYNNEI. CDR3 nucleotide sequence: TGTGCCAGCAGCAACAGGGGCACTGAAGCTTTCTTT. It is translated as CASSNRGTEAFF.

CDR3 residues: CASSQGGSYEQYF. In nucleotides, the CDR3 is TGTGCCAGCAGCCAAGGAGGCTCCTACGAGCAGTACTTC. The chain carries TRBV6-5 and TRBJ2-7; maybe TRBD2 (5 bases). V was trimmed by 6 bases and J by 0 bases, leaving 9 bases between them. The CDR3 contains 13 residues. Per germline, CDR1 MNHEY and CDR2 SVGAGI.

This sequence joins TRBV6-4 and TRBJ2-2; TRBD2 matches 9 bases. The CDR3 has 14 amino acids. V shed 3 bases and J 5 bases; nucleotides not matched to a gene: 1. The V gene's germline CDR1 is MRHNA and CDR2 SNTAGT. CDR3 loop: CASSETSGTGELFF. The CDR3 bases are TGTGCCAGCAGTGAGACTAGCGGAACCGGGGAGCTGTTTTTT.

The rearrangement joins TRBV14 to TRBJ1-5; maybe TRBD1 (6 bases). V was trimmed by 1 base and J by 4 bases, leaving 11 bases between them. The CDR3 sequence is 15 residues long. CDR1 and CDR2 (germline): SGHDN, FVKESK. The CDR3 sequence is CASSQGGQGNQPQHF. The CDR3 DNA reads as TGTGCCAGCAGCCAAGGAGGGCAGGGGAATCAGCCCCAGCATTTT.

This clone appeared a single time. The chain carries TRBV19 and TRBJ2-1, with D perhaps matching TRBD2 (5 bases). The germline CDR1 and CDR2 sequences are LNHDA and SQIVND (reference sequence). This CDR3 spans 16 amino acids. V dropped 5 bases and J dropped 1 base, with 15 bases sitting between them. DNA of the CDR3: TGTGCCAGTAGTCCACGGACTTATTCTTCCTACAATGAGCAGTTCTTC. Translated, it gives CASSPRTYSSYNEQFF. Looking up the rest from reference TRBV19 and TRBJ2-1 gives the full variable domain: DGGITQSPKYLFRKEGQNVTLSCEQNLNHDAMYWYRQDPGQGLRLIYYSQIVNDFQKGDIAEGYSVSREKKESFPLTVTSAQKNPTAFYLCASSPRTYSSYNEQFFGPGTRLTVL.

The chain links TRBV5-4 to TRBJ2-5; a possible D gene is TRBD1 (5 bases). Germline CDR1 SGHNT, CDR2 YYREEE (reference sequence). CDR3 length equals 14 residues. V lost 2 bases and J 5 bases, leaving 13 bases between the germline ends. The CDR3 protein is CASSFGLGAETQYF. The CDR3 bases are TGTGCCAGCAGCTTTGGGTTAGGGGCGGAGACCCAGTACTTC.

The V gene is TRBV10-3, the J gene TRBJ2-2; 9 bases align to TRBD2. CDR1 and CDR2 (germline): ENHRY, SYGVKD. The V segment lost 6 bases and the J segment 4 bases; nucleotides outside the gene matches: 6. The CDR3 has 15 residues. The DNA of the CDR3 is TGTGCCATCAGGGTAGCGGGGGTGAGCACCGGGGAGCTGTTTTTT. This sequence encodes CAIRVAGVSTGELFF.

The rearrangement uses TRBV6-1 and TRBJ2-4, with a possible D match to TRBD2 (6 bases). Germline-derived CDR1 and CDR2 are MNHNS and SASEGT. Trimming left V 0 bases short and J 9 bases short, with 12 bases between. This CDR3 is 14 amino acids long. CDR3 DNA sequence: TGTGCCAGCAGTGAAGCCGGGAGTGGAAGCATTCAGTACTTC. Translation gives CASSEAGSGSIQYF.

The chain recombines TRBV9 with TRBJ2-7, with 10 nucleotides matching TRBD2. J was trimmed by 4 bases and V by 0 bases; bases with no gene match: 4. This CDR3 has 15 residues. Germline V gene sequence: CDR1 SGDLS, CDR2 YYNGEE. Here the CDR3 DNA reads TGTGCCAGCAGCGTAGGGCTAGCGGGAGAATACGAGCAGTACTTC. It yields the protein CASSVGLAGEYEQYF. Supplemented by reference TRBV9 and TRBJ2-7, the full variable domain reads DSGVTQTPKHLITATGQRVTLRCSPRSGDLSVYWYQQSLDQGLQFLIQYYNGEERAKGNILERFSAQQFPDLHSELNLSSLELGDSALYFCASSVGLAGEYEQYFGPGTRLTVT.

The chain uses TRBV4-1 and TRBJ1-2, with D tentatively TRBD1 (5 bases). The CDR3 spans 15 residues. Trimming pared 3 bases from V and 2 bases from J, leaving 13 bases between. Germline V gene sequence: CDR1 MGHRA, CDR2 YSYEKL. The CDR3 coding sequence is TGCGCCAGCAGCCAGACAGCTTCCTTCAACTATGGCTACACCTTC. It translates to CASSQTASFNYGYTF.

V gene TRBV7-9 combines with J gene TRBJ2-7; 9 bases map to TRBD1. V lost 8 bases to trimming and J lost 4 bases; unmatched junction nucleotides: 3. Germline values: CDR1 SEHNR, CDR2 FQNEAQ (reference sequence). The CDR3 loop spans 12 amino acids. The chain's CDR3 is CASGGQGYEQYF. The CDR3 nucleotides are TGTGCCAGCGGGGGACAGGGTTACGAGCAGTACTTC.

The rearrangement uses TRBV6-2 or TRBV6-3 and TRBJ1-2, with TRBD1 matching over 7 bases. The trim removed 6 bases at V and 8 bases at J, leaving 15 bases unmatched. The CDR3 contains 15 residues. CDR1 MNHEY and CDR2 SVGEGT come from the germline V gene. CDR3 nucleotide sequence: TGTGCCAGCAGCTTTGCAGACAGGGAATGGGACGGCTACACCTTC. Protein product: CASSFADREWDGYTF.

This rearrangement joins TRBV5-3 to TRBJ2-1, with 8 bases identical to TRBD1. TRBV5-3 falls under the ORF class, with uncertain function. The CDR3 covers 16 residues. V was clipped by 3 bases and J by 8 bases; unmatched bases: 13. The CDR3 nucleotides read TGTGCCAGAAGCTGTCCTAGGGGCGGGACAGGCTATGAGCAGTTCTTC. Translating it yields CARSCPRGGTGYEQFF.

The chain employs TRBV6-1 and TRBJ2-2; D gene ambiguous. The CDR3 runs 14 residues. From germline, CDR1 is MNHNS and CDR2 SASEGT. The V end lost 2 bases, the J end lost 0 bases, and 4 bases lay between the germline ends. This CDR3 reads CASSEQTNTGELFF. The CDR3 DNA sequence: TGTGCCAGCAGTGAACAGACGAACACCGGGGAGCTGTTTTTT.

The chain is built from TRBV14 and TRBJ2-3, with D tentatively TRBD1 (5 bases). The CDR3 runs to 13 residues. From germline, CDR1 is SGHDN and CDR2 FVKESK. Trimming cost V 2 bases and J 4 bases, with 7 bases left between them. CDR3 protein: CASSQTGPDTQYF. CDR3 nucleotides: TGTGCCAGCAGCCAAACAGGTCCAGATACGCAGTATTTT.

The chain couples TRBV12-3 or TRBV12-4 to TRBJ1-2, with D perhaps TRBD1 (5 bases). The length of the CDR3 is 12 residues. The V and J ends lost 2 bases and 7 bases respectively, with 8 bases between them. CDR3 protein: CASSLRGGGYTF. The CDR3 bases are TGTGCCAGCAGTTTAAGGGGCGGTGGCTACACCTTC.

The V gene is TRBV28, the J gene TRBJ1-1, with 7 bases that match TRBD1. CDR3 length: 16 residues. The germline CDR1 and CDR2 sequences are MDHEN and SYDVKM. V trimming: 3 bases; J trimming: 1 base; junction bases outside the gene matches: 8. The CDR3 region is CASSFMGDRRNTEAFF. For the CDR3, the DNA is TGTGCCAGCAGTTTCATGGGGGACAGACGGAACACTGAAGCTTTCTTT.

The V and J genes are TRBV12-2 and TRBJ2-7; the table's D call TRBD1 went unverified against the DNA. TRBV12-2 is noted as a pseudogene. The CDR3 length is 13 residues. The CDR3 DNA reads TGTGCAAGTCGCCGAACGACAGGCTACGAGCAGTACTTC. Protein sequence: CASRRTTGYEQYF.

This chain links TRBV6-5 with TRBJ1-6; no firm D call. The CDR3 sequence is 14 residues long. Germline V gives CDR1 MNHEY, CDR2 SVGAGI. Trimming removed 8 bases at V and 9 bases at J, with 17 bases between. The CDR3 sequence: CASHSSPVGSPLHF. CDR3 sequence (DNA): TGTGCCAGCCACAGCTCCCCGGTTGGTTCACCCCTCCACTTT.

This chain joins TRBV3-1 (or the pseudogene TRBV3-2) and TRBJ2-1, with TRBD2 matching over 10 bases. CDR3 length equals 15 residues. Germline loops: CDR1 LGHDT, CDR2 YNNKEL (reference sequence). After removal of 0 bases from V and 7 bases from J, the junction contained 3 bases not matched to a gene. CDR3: CASSQDSSGRNEQFF. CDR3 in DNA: TGTGCCAGCAGCCAAGATTCTAGCGGGAGAAATGAGCAGTTCTTC.

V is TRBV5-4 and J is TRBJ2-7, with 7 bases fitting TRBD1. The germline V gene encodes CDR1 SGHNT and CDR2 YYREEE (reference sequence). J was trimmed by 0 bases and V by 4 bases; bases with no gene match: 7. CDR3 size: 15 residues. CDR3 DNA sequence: TGTGCCAGCAGCACCGGGACAGCGTTCTCCTACGAGCAGTACTTC. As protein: CASSTGTAFSYEQYF.

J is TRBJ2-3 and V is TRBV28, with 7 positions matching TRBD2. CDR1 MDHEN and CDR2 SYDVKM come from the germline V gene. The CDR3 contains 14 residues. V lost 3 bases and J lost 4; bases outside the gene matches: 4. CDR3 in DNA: TGTGCCAGCAGTTTGGGAGGGGCCCCAGATACGCAGTATTTT. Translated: CASSLGGAPDTQYF.

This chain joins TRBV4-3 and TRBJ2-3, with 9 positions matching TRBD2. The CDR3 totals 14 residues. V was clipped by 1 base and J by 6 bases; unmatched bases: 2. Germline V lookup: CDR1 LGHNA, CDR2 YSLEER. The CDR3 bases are TGCGCCAGCAGCCAAGGCGGGGGGGCCGATACGCAGTATTTT. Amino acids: CASSQGGGADTQYF.

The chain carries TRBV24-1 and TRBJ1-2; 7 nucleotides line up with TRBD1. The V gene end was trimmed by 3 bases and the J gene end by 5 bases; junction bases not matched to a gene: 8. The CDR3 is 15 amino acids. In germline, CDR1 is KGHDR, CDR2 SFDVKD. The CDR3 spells CATSDPGTETYGYTF. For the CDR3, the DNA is TGTGCCACCAGTGATCCCGGGACAGAGACTTATGGCTACACCTTC.

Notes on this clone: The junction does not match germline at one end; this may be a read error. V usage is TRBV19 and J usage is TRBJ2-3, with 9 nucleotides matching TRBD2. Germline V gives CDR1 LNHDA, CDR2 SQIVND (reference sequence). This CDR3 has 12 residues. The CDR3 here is CASGTSIDTQYF. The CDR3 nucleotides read TGTGCCAGTGGGACTAGCATAGATACGCAGTATTTT.

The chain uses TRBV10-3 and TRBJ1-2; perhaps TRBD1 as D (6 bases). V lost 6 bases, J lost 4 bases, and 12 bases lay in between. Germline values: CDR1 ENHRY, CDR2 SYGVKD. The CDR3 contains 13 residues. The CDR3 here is CAISDRRLYGYTF. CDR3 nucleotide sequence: TGTGCCATCAGCGACAGGCGACTCTATGGCTACACCTTC.

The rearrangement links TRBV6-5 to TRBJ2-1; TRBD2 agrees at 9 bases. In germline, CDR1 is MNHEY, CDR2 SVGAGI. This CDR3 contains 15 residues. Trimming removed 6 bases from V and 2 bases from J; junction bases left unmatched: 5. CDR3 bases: TGTGCCAGCAGCTCCTGCGGGGGGGCCTACAATGAGCAGTTCTTC. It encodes CASSSCGGAYNEQFF.